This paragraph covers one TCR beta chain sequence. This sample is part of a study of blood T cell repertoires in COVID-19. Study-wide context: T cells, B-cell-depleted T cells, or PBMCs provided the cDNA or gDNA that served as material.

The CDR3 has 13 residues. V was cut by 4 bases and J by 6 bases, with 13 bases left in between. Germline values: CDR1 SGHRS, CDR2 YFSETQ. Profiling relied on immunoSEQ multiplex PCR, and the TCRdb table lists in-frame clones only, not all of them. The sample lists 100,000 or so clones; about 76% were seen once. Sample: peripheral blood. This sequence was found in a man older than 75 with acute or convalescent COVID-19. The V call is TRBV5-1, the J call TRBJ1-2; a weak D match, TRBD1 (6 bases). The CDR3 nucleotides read TGCGCCAGCAGCAGAACAGGGAGTAATGGCTACACCTTC. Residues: CASSRTGSNGYTF.